The present TCR beta chain was sequenced within a study of T cells in localized non-small cell lung cancer. Study-wide points: Higher adjacent-lung clonality was associated with shorter survival.

Libraries were prepared by immunoSEQ multiplex PCR; TCRdb keeps only in-frame clonotypes and omits some of them. The top ten hold about 18% of the sample, which has more than 2,000 clones, around 30% seen once. The CDR3 consists of 13 residues. Trimming left V 6 bases short and J 3 bases short, with 11 bases between. Germline values: CDR1 MNHGY, CDR2 SAAAGT. This clone has only a few counts. Antigen unknown. The sequenced sample was lung tumor tissue, obtained before any cancer treatment. This sequence was found in a female donor over 55 with stage II squamous cell lung carcinoma. This chain joins TRBV6-8 and TRBJ1-1; D unresolved. The CDR3 sequence is CASSLGRYTEAFF. The CDR3 region has the DNA TGTGCCAGCAGCCTGGGAAGGTACACTGAAGCTTTCTTT.